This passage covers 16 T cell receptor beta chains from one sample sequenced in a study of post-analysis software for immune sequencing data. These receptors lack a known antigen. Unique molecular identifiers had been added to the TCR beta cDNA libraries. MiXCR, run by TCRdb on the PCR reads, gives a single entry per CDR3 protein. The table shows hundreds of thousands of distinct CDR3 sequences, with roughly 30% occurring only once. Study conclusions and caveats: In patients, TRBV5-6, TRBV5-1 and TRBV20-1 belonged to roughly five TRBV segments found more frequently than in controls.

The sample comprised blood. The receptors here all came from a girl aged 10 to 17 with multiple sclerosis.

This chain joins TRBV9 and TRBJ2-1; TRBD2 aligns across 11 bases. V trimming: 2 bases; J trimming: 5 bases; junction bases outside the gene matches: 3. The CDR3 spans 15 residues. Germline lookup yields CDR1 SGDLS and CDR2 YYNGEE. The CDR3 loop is CASSVRLAGNNEQFF. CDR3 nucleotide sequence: TGTGCCAGCAGCGTTAGACTAGCGGGGAACAATGAGCAGTTCTTC.

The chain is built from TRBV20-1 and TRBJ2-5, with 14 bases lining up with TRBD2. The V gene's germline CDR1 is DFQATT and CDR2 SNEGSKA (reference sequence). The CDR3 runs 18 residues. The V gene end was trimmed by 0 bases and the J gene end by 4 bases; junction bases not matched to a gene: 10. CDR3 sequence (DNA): TGCAGTGCTAGAGATCCCCTGAAAGGGACTAGCGGGAGAGAGACCCAGTACTTC. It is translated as CSARDPLKGTSGRETQYF.

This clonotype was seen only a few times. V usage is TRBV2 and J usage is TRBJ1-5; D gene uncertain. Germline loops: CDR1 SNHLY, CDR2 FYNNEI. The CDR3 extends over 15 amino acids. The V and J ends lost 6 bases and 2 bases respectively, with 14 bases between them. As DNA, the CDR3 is TGTGCCAGCAGCCCCAGGACCAGCGGCAATCAGCCCCAGCATTTT. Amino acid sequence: CASSPRTSGNQPQHF. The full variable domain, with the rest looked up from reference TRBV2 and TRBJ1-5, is EPEVTQTPSHQVTQMGQEVILRCVPISNHLYFYWYRQILGQKVEFLVSFYNNEISEKSEIFDDQFSVERPDGSNFTLKIRSTKLEDSAMYFCASSPRTSGNQPQHFGDGTRLSIL.

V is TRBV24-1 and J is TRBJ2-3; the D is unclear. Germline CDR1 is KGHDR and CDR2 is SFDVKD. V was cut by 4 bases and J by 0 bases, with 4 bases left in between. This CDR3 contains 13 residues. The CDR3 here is CATSDPSTDTQYF. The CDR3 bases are TGTGCCACCAGTGACCCTAGCACAGATACGCAGTATTTT.

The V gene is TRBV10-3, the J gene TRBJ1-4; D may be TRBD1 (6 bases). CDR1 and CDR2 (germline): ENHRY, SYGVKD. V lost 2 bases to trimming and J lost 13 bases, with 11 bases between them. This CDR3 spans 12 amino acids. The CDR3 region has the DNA TGTGCCATCAGTGAGGGGACAATGGGACTGTTTTTT. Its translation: CAISEGTMGLFF.

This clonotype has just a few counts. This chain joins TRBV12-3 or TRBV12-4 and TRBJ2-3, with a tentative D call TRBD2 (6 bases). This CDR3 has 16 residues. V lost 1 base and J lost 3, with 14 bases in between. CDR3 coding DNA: TGTGCCAGCAGTTTAGGACTAGGCTCTAGTACAGATACGCAGTATTTT. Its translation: CASSLGLGSSTDTQYF.

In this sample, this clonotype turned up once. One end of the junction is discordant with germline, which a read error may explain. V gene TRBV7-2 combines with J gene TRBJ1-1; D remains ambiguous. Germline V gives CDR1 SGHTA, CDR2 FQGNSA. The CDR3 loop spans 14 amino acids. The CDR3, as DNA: TGTGTCAGCAGCTTAATTCGGCCGAACACTGAAGCTTTCTTT. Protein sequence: CVSSLIRPNTEAFF.

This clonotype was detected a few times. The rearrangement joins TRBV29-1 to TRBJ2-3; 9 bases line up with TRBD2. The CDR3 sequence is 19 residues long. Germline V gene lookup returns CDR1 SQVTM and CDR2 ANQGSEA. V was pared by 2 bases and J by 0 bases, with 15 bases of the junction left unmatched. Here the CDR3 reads CSVEKYHSASGVSTDTQYF. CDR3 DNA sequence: TGCAGCGTTGAAAAATACCATTCGGCTAGCGGGGTTAGCACAGATACGCAGTATTTT.

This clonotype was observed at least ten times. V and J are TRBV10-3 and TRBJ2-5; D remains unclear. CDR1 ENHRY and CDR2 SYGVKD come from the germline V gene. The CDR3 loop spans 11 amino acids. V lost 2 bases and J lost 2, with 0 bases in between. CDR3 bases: TGTGCCATCAGTGAGCAAGAGACCCAGTACTTC. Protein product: CAISEQETQYF.

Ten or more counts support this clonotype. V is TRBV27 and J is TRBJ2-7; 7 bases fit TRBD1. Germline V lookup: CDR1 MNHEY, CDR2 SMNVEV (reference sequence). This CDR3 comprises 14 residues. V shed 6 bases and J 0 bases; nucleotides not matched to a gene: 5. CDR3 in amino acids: CASSLTGVSYEQYF. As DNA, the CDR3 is TGTGCCAGCAGCTTAACAGGGGTCTCCTACGAGCAGTACTTC.

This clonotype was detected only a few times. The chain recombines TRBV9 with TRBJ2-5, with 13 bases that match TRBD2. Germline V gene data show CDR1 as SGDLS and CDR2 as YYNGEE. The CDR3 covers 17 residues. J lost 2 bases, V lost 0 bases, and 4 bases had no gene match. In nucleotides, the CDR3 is TGTGCCAGCAGCGTAGCGGGACTAGCGGGACATCAAGAGACCCAGTACTTC. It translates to CASSVAGLAGHQETQYF.

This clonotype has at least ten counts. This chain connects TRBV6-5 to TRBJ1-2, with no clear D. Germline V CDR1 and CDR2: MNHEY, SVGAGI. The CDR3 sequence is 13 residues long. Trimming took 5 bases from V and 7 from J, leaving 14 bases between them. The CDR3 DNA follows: TGTGCCAGCAGTAGGTTGTCGGAGACTGGCTACACCTTC. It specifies CASSRLSETGYTF.

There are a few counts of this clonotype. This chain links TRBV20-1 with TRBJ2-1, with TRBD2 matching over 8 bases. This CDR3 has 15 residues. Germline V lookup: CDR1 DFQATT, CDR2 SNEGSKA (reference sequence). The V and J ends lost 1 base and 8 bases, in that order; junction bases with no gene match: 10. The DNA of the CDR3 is TGCAGTGCTAGAGGACTAGCGAATGATTTCGATGAGCAGTTCTTC. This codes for CSARGLANDFDEQFF.

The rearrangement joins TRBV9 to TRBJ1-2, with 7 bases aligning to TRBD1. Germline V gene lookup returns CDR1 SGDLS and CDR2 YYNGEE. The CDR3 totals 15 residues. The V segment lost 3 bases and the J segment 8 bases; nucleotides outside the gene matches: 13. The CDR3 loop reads CASSDYLTGKGGYTF. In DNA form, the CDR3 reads TGTGCCAGCAGCGACTATCTGACAGGGAAGGGAGGCTACACCTTC.

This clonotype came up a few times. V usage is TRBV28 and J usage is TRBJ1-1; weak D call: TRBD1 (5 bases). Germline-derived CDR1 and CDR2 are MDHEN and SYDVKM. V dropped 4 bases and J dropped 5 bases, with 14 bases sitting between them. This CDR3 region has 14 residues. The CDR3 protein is CASSSRDGRTEAFF. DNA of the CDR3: TGTGCCAGCAGTTCCCGGGACGGTCGGACTGAAGCTTTCTTT.

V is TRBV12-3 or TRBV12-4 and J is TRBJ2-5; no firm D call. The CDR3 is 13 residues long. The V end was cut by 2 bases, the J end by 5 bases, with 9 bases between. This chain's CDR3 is CASSLTEKETQYF. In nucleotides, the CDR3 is TGTGCCAGCAGTTTAACAGAAAAGGAGACCCAGTACTTC.